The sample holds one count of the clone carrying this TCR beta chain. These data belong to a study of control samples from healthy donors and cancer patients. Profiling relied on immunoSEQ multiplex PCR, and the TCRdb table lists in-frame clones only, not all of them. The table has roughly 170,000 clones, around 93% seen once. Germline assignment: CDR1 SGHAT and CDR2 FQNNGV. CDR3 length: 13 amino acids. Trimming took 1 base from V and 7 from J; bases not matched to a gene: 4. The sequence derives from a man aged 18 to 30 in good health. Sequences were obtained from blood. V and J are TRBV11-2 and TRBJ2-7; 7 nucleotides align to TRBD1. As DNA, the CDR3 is TGTGCCAGCAGCTTAGTAAGACAGGGTGAGCAGTACTTC. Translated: CASSLVRQGEQYF.